These T cell receptor beta chains were read from a single sample in a study of blood T cell repertoires in COVID-19. Repertoires were generated with immunoSEQ multiplex PCR, while TCRdb's copy carries only in-frame clones and drops some. Among some 62,000 clones listed, about three quarters were seen once. Sequencing input: peripheral blood. The origin of the receptors is a human donor in a cohort sampled during active COVID-19. CDR3s include the opening cysteine and the closing phenylalanine or tryptophan. The D gene is left open where the match is weak. Only some rows state a clone size, as once, few, many or a class for expanded clones.

j_call d_call v_call clone_size cdr3_nt cdr3_aa
TRBJ2-3 . TRBV2 . TGTGCCAGTTCCCGAGGAGGTGGCAGGATCATAGATACGCAGTATTTT CASSRGGGRIIDTQYF
TRBJ2-3 . TRBV19 . TGTGCCAGTAGTACAAGACAAACCACAGATACGCAGTATTTT CASSTRQTTDTQYF
TRBJ1-5 . TRBV21-1 . TGTGCCAGCAGCAAAGTCCGGGACAGGGGGGAAGGTAGCAATCAGCCCCAGCATTTT CASSKVRDRGEGSNQPQHF
TRBJ2-5 . TRBV9 . TGTGCCAGCAGCGGAGGGGGGGCAGGGCCCAGGGAGACCCAGTACTTC CASSGGGAGPRETQYF
TRBJ2-3 TRBD2 TRBV29-1 . TGCAGCGTTTCGCTAGCGGGGTTGGATACGCAGTATTTT CSVSLAGLDTQYF
TRBJ1-2 TRBD1 TRBV5-6 . TGTGCCAGCAGCTTGGGTGGACAGGGTGGCTATGGCTACACCTTC CASSLGGQGGYGYTF
TRBJ2-7 . TRBV2 few TGTGCCAGCAAGGCAGGGATTGTGCGCGAGCAGTACTTC CASKAGIVREQYF
TRBJ1-2 . TRBV7-2 . TGTGCCAGCAGCCTAAGCGGTGGGGCCGGGGGCTATGGCTACACCTTC CASSLSGGAGGYGYTF
TRBJ1-1 . TRBV19 . TGTGCCAGTAGTATGGGCAGGGGCACTGAAGCTTTCTTT CASSMGRGTEAFF
TRBJ1-1 . TRBV20-1 . TGCAGTGCTACCGGGGGGGTAGGTGCTTTCTTT CSATGGVGAFF
TRBJ1-3 . TRBV9 . TGTGCCAGCAGCGTAGGTACAACCGGAAACACCATATATTTT CASSVGTTGNTIYF